This TCR beta chain was recorded in a study of Graves' ophthalmopathy and Graves' hyperthyroidism. Germline CDR1 is MNHNS and CDR2 is SASEGT. The CDR3 runs to 14 residues. The V end lost 3 bases, the J end lost 4 bases, and 12 bases lay between the germline ends. Study-wide findings and caveats: Most thyroid clonotypes expanded beyond 0.001 frequency were also found in blood. A classifier, a 13-signature model, separated ophthalmopathy from stable hyperthyroidism with approximately 88% sensitivity and 75% to 83% specificity.

This clonotype was observed many times. The antigen is unknown. Pregnant or lactating patients and those with other autoimmune diseases or uncontrolled infections were excluded. The PBMCs were taken from 10 ml of fresh peripheral blood. The authors amplified TCR beta CDR3 regions from RNA transcripts. The first round was an RT-PCR with HTBI primers, and the second round was a multiplex PCR. TCRdb recomputed calls from the multiplex PCR reads with MiXCR, one row per CDR3 protein. The sample includes hundreds of thousands of distinct CDR3 sequences, 22% of them seen just once. This TCR derives from a young woman with stable Graves' hyperthyroidism. Some clones in this sample may be carry-over from other donors' samples. This chain links TRBV6-1 with TRBJ1-2; possible D gene TRBD1, 5 bases. Sequences were obtained from peripheral blood. The CDR3 is CASSDTGTIYGYTF. CDR3 nucleotides: TGTGCCAGCAGTGATACAGGAACTATCTATGGCTACACCTTC.